This T cell receptor (beta chain) is from a study of vaccination effects on CD4 cells after COVID-19. Sequencing was performed with immunoSEQ multiplex PCR; in TCRdb, only in-frame clones are kept and a portion is missing. Among about 12,000 clones listed, about 65% were seen once. Antigen-specific CD4+ T cells were first expanded with viral peptide pools by the ViraFEST assay and only then sequenced. Having been cultured for about 10 days, the cells underwent CD4+ T cell isolation. Either the mRNA-1273 or the BNT162b2 vaccine was given to participants as two doses. Remarks on this clone: The antigen is not known.

This CDR3 is built from 15 residues. V shed 3 bases and J shed 4 bases, with 16 bases lying between them. The germline gives CDR1 SGHKS, CDR2 YYEKEE (reference sequence). Source: CD4+ T cells from PBMCs cultured with SARS-CoV-2 spike peptides, taken after COVID-19 vaccination. This receptor was obtained from a human donor who received a COVID-19 vaccine. The rearrangement uses TRBV5-5 and TRBJ1-2; possibly TRBD1 for D (5 bases). The CDR3 DNA sequence: TGTGCCAGCAGCTCCACAATCGGGGGGGGCTATGGCTACACCTTC. Its protein product is CASSSTIGGGYGYTF. Supplemented by reference TRBV5-5 and TRBJ1-2, the full variable domain reads DAGVTQSPTHLIKTRGQQVTLRCSPISGHKSVSWYQQVLGQGPQFIFQYYEKEERGRGNFPDRFSARQFPNYSSELNVNALLLGDSALYLCASSSTIGGGYGYTFGSGTRLTVV.